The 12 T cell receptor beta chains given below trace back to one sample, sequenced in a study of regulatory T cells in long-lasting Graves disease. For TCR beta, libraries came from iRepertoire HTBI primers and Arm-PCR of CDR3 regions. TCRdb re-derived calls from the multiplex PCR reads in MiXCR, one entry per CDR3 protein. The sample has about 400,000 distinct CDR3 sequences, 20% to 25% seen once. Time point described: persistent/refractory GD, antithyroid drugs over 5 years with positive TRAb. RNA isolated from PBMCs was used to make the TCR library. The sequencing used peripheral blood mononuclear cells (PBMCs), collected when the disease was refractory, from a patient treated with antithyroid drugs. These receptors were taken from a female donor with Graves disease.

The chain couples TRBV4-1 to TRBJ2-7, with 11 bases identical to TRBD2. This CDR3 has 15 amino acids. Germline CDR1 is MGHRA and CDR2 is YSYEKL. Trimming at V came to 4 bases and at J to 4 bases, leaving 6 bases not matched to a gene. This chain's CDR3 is CASSRGTSGRYEQYF. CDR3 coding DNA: TGCGCCAGCAGCCGAGGGACTAGCGGAAGATACGAGCAGTACTTC.

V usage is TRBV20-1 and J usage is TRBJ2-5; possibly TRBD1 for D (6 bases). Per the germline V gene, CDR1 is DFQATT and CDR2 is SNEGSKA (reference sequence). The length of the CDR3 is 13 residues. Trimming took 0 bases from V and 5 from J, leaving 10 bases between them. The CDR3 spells CSAREDSVETQYF. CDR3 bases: TGCAGTGCTAGAGAGGACAGTGTCGAGACCCAGTACTTC.

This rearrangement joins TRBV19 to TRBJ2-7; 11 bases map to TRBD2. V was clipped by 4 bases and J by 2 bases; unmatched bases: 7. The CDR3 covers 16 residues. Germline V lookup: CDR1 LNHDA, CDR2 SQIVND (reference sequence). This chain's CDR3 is CASSTFIAGGTYEQYF. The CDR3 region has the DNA TGTGCCAGTAGTACCTTTATAGCGGGGGGGACCTACGAGCAGTACTTC. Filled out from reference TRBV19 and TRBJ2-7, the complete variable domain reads DGGITQSPKYLFRKEGQNVTLSCEQNLNHDAMYWYRQDPGQGLRLIYYSQIVNDFQKGDIAEGYSVSREKKESFPLTVTSAQKNPTAFYLCASSTFIAGGTYEQYFGPGTRLTVT.

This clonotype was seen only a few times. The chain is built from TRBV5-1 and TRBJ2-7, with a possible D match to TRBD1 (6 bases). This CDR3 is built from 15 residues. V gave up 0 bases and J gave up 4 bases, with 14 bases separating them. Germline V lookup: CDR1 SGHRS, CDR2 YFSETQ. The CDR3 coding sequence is TGCGCCAGCAGCTTGGCGGCAGGGGCACGATACGAGCAGTACTTC. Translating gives CASSLAAGARYEQYF.

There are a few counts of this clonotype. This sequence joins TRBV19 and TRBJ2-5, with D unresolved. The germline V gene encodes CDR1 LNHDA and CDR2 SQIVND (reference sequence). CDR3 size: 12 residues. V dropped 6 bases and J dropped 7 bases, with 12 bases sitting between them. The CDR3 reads CASSDLRGTQYF. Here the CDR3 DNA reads TGTGCCAGTAGCGACCTACGAGGGACCCAGTACTTC.

CDR3 loop: CASSLSNRQGDEQFF. The CDR3 region has the DNA TGTGCCAGCAGTTTAAGCAACCGCCAGGGGGATGAGCAGTTCTTC. The genes are TRBV27 and TRBJ2-1, with 7 nucleotides matching TRBD1. The CDR3 has 15 residues. Trimming at V came to 2 bases and at J to 8 bases, leaving 9 bases not matched to a gene. CDR1 and CDR2 from the germline V gene are MNHEY and SMNVEV (reference sequence).

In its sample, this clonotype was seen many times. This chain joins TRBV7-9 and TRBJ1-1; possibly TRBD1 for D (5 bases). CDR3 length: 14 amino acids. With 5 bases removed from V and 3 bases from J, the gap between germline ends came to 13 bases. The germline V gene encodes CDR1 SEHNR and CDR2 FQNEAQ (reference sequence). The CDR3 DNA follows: TGTGCCAGCAGCCCCAGGGCGCTCGACACTGAAGCTTTCTTT. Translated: CASSPRALDTEAFF.

The CDR3, as DNA: TGTGCCAGCAGACCGACTAGCGGTACGAACACCGGGGAGCTGTTTTTT. Residues: CASRPTSGTNTGELFF. This sequence joins TRBV6-1 and TRBJ2-2, with TRBD2 matching over 9 bases. CDR1 is MNHNS, CDR2 SASEGT, per germline. The CDR3 length is 16 residues. Trimming took 6 bases from V and 0 from J; bases not matched to a gene: 5.

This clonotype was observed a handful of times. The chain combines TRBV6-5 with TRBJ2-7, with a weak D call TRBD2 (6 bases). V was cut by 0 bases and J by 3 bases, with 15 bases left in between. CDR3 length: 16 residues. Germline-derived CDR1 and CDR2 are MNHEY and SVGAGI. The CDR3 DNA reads TGTGCCAGCAGTTACTCGGAGGGGAACTCCGGCTACGAGCAGTACTTC. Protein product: CASSYSEGNSGYEQYF.

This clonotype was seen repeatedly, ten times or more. In DNA, the CDR3 is TGTGCCAGGATTTGTGAGACCCAGTACTTC. Amino acid sequence: CARICETQYF. This chain joins TRBV3-1 and TRBJ2-5; D unclear. The CDR3 has 10 amino acids. Trimming left V 9 bases short and J 5 bases short, with 7 bases between. Germline-derived CDR1 and CDR2 are LGHDT and YNNKEL (reference sequence).

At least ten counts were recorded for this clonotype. The CDR3 reads CASTLGLNTEAFF. The CDR3 coding sequence is TGTGCCAGCACCTTGGGGCTAAACACTGAAGCTTTCTTT. The chain recombines TRBV28 with TRBJ1-1, with D perhaps matching TRBD1 (5 bases). The V end lost 7 bases, the J end lost 2 bases, and 11 bases lay between the germline ends. This CDR3 is 13 amino acids long. Germline-derived CDR1 and CDR2 are MDHEN and SYDVKM.

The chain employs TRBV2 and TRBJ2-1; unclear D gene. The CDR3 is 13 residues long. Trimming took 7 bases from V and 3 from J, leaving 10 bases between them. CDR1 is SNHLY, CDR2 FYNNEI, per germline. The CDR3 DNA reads TGTGCCAGCAAGGTCGGCAACTACAATGAGCAGTTCTTC. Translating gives CASKVGNYNEQFF.